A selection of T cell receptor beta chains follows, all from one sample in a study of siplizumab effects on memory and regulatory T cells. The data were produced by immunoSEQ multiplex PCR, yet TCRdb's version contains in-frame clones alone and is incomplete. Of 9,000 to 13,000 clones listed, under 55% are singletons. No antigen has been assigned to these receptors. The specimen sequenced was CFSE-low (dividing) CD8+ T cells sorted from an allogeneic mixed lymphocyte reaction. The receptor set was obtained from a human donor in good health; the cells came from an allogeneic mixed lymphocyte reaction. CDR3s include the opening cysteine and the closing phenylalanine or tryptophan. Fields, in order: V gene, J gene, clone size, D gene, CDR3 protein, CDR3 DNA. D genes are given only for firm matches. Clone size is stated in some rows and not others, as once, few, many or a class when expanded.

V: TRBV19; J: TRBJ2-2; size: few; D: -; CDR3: CASSIGRATGELFF; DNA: TGTGCCAGTAGTATCGGCAGGGCCACCGGGGAGCTGTTTTTT
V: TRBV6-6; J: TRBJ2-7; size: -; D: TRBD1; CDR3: CATGGEQYF; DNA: TGTGCCACAGGGGGCGAGCAGTACTTC
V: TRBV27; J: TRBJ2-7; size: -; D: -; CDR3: CASSLSLSHEQYF; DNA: TGTGCCAGCAGTTTGAGTCTCAGTCACGAGCAGTACTTC
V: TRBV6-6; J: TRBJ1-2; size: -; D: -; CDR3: CASSYGEGGYGYTF; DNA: TGTGCCAGCAGTTACGGGGAGGGCGGCTATGGCTACACCTTC
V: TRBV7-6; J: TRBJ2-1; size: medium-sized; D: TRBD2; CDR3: CASSSFSGEYNEQFF; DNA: TGTGCCAGCAGCTCCTTTAGCGGGGAGTACAATGAGCAGTTCTTC
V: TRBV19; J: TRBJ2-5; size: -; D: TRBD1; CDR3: CASSRTGGQETQYF; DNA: TGTGCCAGTAGTCGGACAGGGGGCCAAGAGACCCAGTACTTC
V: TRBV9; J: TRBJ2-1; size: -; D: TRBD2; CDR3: CASSTYGGSSYNEQFF; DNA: TGTGCCAGCAGCACATACGGGGGGAGCTCCTACAATGAGCAGTTCTTC
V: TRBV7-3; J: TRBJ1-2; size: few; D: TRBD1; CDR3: CASSLGLGQPYGYTF; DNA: TGTGCCAGCAGCTTGGGGCTGGGACAGCCCTATGGCTACACCTTC
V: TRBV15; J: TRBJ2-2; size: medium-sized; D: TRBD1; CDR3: CATSRVRIPGTANTGELFF; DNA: TGTGCCACCAGCAGAGTGCGGATTCCCGGGACAGCGAACACCGGGGAGCTGTTTTTT
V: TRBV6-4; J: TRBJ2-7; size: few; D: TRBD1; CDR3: CASSDSHLGTDAYEQYF; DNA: TGTGCCAGCAGTGACTCCCATTTAGGGACAGATGCCTACGAGCAGTACTTC
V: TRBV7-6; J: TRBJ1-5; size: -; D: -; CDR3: CASSPADNQPQHF; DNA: TGTGCCAGCAGCCCCGCGGATAATCAGCCCCAGCATTTT
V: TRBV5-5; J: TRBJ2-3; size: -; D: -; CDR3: CASSYQGSDTQYF; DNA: TGTGCCAGCAGCTATCAAGGATCTGATACGCAGTATTTT
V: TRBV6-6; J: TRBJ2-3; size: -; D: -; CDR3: CASSYPGDTQYF; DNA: TGTGCCAGCAGTTACCCCGGGGATACGCAGTATTTT
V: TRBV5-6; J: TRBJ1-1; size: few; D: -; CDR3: CASSWGRGDTEAFF; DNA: TGTGCCAGCAGCTGGGGAAGGGGAGACACTGAAGCTTTCTTT
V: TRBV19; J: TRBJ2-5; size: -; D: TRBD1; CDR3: CASKGQIQETQYF; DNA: TGTGCCAGCAAGGGACAGATCCAAGAGACCCAGTACTTC
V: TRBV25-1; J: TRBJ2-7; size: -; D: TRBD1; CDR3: CASSAGTAYEQYF; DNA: TGTGCCAGCAGCGCCGGGACAGCCTACGAGCAGTACTTC
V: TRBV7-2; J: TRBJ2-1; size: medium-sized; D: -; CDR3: CASSLVVGNNEQFF; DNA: TGTGCCAGCAGCTTAGTTGTGGGGAACAATGAGCAGTTCTTC
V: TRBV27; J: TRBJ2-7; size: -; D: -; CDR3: CASSPFTGYEQYF; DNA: TGTGCCAGCAGTCCTTTCACAGGTTACGAGCAGTACTTC
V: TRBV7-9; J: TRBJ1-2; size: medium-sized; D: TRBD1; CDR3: CASSFPRGLPYGYTF; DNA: TGTGCCAGCAGCTTCCCAAGGGGGCTTCCCTATGGCTACACCTTC
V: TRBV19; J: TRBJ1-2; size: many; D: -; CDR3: CASSIGASYGYTF; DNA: TGTGCCAGTAGTATAGGAGCCTCCTATGGCTACACCTTC
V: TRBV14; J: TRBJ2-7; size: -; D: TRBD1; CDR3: CASSQETGPPSYEQYF; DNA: TGTGCCAGCAGCCAAGAGACAGGGCCACCCTCCTACGAGCAGTACTTC
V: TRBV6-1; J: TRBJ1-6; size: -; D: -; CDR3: CASNEGRGSPLHF; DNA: TGTGCCAGCAATGAGGGGAGAGGATCACCCCTCCACTTT
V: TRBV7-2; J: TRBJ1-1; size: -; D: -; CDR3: CASSTGGDLGAEAFF; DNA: TGTGCCAGCAGCACGGGGGGGGATCTGGGCGCTGAAGCTTTCTTT
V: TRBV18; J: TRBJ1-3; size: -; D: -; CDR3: CASSPPETGFGNTIYF; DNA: TGTGCCAGCTCACCACCCGAGACAGGCTTTGGAAACACCATATATTTT
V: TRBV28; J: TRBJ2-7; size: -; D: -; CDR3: CASRSYLTGVMRLEQYF; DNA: TGTGCCAGCAGATCCTACCTAACGGGAGTCATGAGGTTGGAGCAGTACTTC
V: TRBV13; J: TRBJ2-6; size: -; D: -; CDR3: CASSLGSLGVLTF; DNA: TGTGCCAGCAGCCTCGGCAGCCTCGGGGTCCTGACTTTC
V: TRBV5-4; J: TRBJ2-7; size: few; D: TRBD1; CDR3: CASSYTGTVGEQYF; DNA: TGTGCCAGCAGCTATACCGGGACAGTTGGCGAGCAGTACTTC
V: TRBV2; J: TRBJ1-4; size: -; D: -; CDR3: CASRAGNEKLFF; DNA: TGTGCCAGCAGGGCAGGAAATGAAAAACTGTTTTTT
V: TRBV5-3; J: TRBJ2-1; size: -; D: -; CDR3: CASSIRQVMGDEQFF; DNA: TGTGCCAGCAGCATACGACAGGTTATGGGGGATGAGCAGTTCTTC
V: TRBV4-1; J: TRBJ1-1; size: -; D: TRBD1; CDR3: CASSPTSRDSEAFF; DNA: TGCGCCAGCAGCCCTACGTCCCGGGACAGTGAAGCTTTCTTT
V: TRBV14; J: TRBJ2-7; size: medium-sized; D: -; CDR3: CASTIGGGYEQYF; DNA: TGTGCCAGCACCATAGGGGGGGGCTACGAGCAGTACTTC
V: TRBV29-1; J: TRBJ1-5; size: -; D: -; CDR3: CSVGETREQPQHF; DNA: TGCAGCGTTGGGGAGACAAGGGAGCAGCCCCAGCATTTT
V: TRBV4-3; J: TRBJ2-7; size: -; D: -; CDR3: CASSQSERDYEQYF; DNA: TGCGCCAGCAGCCAATCTGAAAGGGACTACGAGCAGTACTTC
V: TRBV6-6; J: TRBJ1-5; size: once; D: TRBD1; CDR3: CASSLTGLSNQPQHF; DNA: TGTGCCAGCAGCTTGACAGGGCTGAGCAATCAGCCCCAGCATTTT
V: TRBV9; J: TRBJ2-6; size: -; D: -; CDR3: CASSVGATSSTGANVLTF; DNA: TGTGCCAGCAGCGTAGGCGCTACTTCTAGCACTGGGGCCAACGTCCTGACTTTC
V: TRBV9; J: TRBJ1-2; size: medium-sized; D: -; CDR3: CASSVASATYTF; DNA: TGTGCCAGCAGCGTAGCTTCGGCTACCTACACCTTC
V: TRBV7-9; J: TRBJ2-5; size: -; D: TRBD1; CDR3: CASSRQGGGQETQYF; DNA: TGTGCCAGCAGTCGACAGGGGGGAGGCCAAGAGACCCAGTACTTC
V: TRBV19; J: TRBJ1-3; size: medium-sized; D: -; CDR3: CASSIDQRDENTIYF; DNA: TGTGCCAGTAGTATAGATCAGAGGGACGAAAACACCATATATTTT
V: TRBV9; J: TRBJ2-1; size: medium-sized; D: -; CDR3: CASSQGGMTYNEQFF; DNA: TGTGCCAGCAGCCAGGGGGGAATGACCTACAATGAGCAGTTCTTC
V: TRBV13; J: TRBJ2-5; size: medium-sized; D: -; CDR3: CASSIRRIKETQYF; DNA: TGTGCCAGCAGCATCCGACGGATTAAAGAGACCCAGTACTTC